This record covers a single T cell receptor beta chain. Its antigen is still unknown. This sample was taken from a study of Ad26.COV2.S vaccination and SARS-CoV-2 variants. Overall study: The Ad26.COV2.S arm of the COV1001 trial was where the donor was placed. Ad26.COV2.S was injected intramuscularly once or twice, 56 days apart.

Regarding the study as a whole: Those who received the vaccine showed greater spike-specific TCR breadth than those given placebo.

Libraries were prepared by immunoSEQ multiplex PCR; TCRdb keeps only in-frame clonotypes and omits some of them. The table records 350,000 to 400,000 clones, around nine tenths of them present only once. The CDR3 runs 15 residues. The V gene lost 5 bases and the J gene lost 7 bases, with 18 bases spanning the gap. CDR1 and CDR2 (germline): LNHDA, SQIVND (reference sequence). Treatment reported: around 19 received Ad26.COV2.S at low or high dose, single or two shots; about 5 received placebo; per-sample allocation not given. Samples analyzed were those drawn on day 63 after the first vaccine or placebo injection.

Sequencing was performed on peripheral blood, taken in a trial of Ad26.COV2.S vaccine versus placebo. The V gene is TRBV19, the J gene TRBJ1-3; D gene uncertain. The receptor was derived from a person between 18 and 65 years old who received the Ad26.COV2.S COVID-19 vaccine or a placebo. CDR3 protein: CASSGGLLRTNTIYF. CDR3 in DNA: TGTGCCAGTAGTGGAGGGCTTCTTAGGACTAACACCATATATTTT.